This record concerns one T cell receptor beta chain sequence. These data originate in a study of identical twins. Template switching (which added a universal primer site) was used, and cDNA carried unique molecular identifiers. TCRdb called the 5' RACE reads again in MiXCR, with one record for every CDR3 protein. Among about 520,000 distinct CDR3 sequences, around 20% were seen once, and the ten largest hold 0.75% to 0.95%. This CDR3 has 14 residues. CDR1 and CDR2 from the germline V gene are SGHDT and YYEEEE. The V end lost 4 bases, the J end lost 0 bases, and 10 bases lay between the germline ends. This same sample was also part of a study on T cells expressing NK-cell markers. That source reports: Sequenced donors, eight in total, included seven who were HCMV-seropositive and one who was seronegative.

The chain uses TRBV5-6 and TRBJ1-1, with D perhaps matching TRBD1 (5 bases). This TCR was sampled from a woman aged 18 to 35 in good health. The sequencing input was CD4+ T cells sorted from blood. The CDR3 sequence is CASSPGPLNTEAFF. The CDR3 DNA is TGTGCCAGCAGCCCGGGGCCGTTGAACACTGAAGCTTTCTTT.